Included here is one TCR beta chain sequence, with context. This sample's time point: patch test 1, 2 weeks after DPC sensitization. The treatment is: therapeutic diphenylcyclopropenone sensitization with weekly scalp DPC. The data were taken from a study of human T cells and chemical hapten exposure. TCRdb passed the RACE reads through MiXCR, listing each CDR3 protein once. The sample lists more than 100,000 distinct CDR3 sequences, roughly 15% occurring once. Trimming removed 4 bases at V and 4 bases at J, with 4 bases between. The CDR3 loop spans 10 amino acids. Germline CDR1 reads SQVTM; CDR2 reads ANQGSEA.

The sequence derives from a man aged 18 to 30 with alopecia areata. Some clones in this sample may be carry-over from other donors' samples. The input for sequencing was whole blood, taken in connection with sensitization to the hapten diphenylcyclopropenone (DPC). This rearrangement joins TRBV29-1 to TRBJ1-1; D unclear. The CDR3 DNA follows: TGCAGCGTTGGGGCCACTGAAGCTTTCTTT. This encodes CSVGATEAFF.